Below, one T cell receptor beta chain is given with its context. The CDR3 is 20 amino acids. V shed 5 bases and J 2 bases; nucleotides not matched to a gene: 16. Germline-derived CDR1 and CDR2 are KGHDR and SFDVKD. This entry is derived from a study of CD8+CD57+ T cells in acquired aplastic anemia. The wider study: DNA per sorted CD4+ or CD8+ sample ranged about 0.2 to 27.4 ug, averaging roughly 3.5 ug.

Template material for TCR beta VDJ and CDR3 profiling consisted of genomic DNA. TCRdb reprocessed the reads with MiXCR, giving one entry per CDR3 protein. The top ten hold over 2% of the sample, which has 100,000 to 150,000 distinct CDR3 sequences, over 30% seen once. Only patients with CD8+CD57+ cell expansion on flow cytometry were chosen for sequencing. The sample comprised sorted CD4+, CD8+, or CD8+CD57+ T cells (not recorded which) from PBMCs. This clonotype was obtained from a human donor with aplastic anemia. The chain recombines TRBV24-1 with TRBJ2-3, with 12 bases aligning to TRBD2. The CDR3 region is CATSARSGALAGGHTDTQYF. The CDR3 DNA reads TGTGCCACCAGTGCCCGATCCGGGGCACTAGCGGGGGGACACACAGATACGCAGTATTTT.